Listed below are T cell receptor beta chains from one sample, sequenced in a study of early T cells in non-severe SARS-CoV-2 infection. A single record per CDR3 protein comes from TCRdb applying MiXCR to the 5' RACE reads. Among about 83,000 distinct CDR3 sequences listed, 10% were seen once. Sequences were derived from whole blood, sampled at baseline. Receptor source: an adult who was a healthcare worker with PCR-confirmed SARS-CoV-2 infection or an uninfected control (not recorded which). Each CDR3 is given with its conserved first and last residue. D genes are given only for firm matches. Clone size appears in some rows only: once, few, many, or a class for an expanded clone.

TRBV19	.	.	TRBJ2-3	TGTGCCAGTAGTATAGCGGGAGATGCGGATACGCAGTATTTT	CASSIAGDADTQYF
TRBV5-4	.	few	TRBJ2-4	TGTGCCAGCAGTGAGATGTCGGCCAAAAACATTCAGTACTTC	CASSEMSAKNIQYF
TRBV12-3/TRBV12-4	.	.	TRBJ2-7	TGTGCCAGCAGGGGCAGGGGGAGGGAGCAGTACTTC	CASRGRGREQYF
TRBV5-1	.	few	TRBJ2-1	TGCGCCAGCAGCCCGGGACACGGCCTATACAATGAGCAGTTCTTC	CASSPGHGLYNEQFF
TRBV9	.	.	TRBJ2-7	TGTGCCAGCAGCCCTGGTCGGGTAGCCTACGAGCAGTACTTC	CASSPGRVAYEQYF
TRBV12-3/TRBV12-4	TRBD1	few	TRBJ2-2	TGTGCCAGCAGTCCTTGGACAGGGTTGAACGCCGGGGAGCTGTTTTTT	CASSPWTGLNAGELFF
TRBV13	TRBD2	.	TRBJ2-1	TGTGCCAGCAGCGATCCTTTGCGGGAGAATGAGCAGTTCTTC	CASSDPLRENEQFF
TRBV10-3	TRBD1	.	TRBJ2-7	TGTGCTATCAGTGAAGTACAGGGGGAGCACGAGCAGTACTTC	CAISEVQGEHEQYF
TRBV5-4	TRBD2	.	TRBJ2-3	TGTGCCAGCAGCGGCCCGACTAGCGGAGGATACACAGATACGCAGTATTTT	CASSGPTSGGYTDTQYF
TRBV10-2	TRBD2	.	TRBJ2-3	TGCGCCAGCAGTGAGTCTAGCGGGAGTCCCACAGATACGCAGTATTTT	CASSESSGSPTDTQYF
TRBV7-9	.	many	TRBJ1-1	TGTGCCAGCAGCCAGGGGCAGAACACTGAAGCTTTCTTT	CASSQGQNTEAFF
TRBV7-3	.	few	TRBJ2-1	TGTGCCAGCAGCTTGGAGGGGAACTACAATGAGCAGTTCTTC	CASSLEGNYNEQFF
TRBV11-2	.	.	TRBJ2-1	TGTGCCAGCAGCCCGAACGCGGGTGGCAATGAGCAGTTCTTC	CASSPNAGGNEQFF
TRBV5-1	TRBD2	.	TRBJ2-7	TGCGCCAGCAGCTTGGAGACTAGCGGGCTCTCCTACGGGCAGTACTTC	CASSLETSGLSYGQYF
TRBV28	.	few	TRBJ1-2	TGTGCCAGCAGTTTGGCAGAGAACTATGGCTACACCTTC	CASSLAENYGYTF
TRBV18	.	.	TRBJ1-3	TGTGCCAGCTCGCCATACCGGGATGTCTCTGGAAACACCATATATTTT	CASSPYRDVSGNTIYF
TRBV18	.	few	TRBJ2-7	TGTGCCAGCTCACCATCCCGGGACATCGAGCAGTACTTC	CASSPSRDIEQYF
TRBV7-7	.	many	TRBJ1-1	TGTGCCAGCAGCGAGGGACAGAACACTGAAGCTTTCTTT	CASSEGQNTEAFF
TRBV27	TRBD1	few	TRBJ1-1	TGTGCCAGCAGATTTAGGGACAGGGTGAACACTGAAGCTTTCTTT	CASRFRDRVNTEAFF
TRBV11-2	.	few	TRBJ1-1	TGTGCCAGCAGCTTACAGCAGGGGAACACTGAAGCTTTCTTT	CASSLQQGNTEAFF
TRBV7-9	TRBD1	.	TRBJ1-2	TGTGCCAGCAGCTTGACAGGGAGAGGTTTGAATGGCTACACCTTC	CASSLTGRGLNGYTF
TRBV20-1	.	.	TRBJ1-5	TGCAGTGCTCTTTCGGACACGAATCAGCCCCAGCATTTT	CSALSDTNQPQHF
TRBV3-1	.	many	TRBJ1-5	TGTGCCAGCAGCCAAGGGGGGCCCCAGCATTTT	CASSQGGPQHF
TRBV6-1	.	few	TRBJ2-2	TGTGCCAGCAAGTTCCGGCAGGGGTCCTCGACCGGGGAGCTGTTTTTT	CASKFRQGSSTGELFF
TRBV20-1	.	many	TRBJ2-5	TGCAGTGCCACGGAAAACCAAGAGACCCAGTACTTC	CSATENQETQYF
TRBV7-3	.	many	TRBJ2-1	TGTGCCAGCAGCTTAGGGCCTGGGGGCAATGAGCAGTTCTTC	CASSLGPGGNEQFF
TRBV6-6	.	.	TRBJ2-7	TGTGCCAGCAGTCACAACCCAGCGGGCTCCTACGAGCAGTACTTC	CASSHNPAGSYEQYF
TRBV10-3	TRBD1	.	TRBJ2-7	TGTGCCATACAGCGACAGGGCAGGGACGAGCAGTACTTC	CAIQRQGRDEQYF
TRBV5-6	TRBD1	.	TRBJ2-7	TGTGCCAGCAGCTTCTTACAGGGGGCGAAGCACGAGCAGTACTTC	CASSFLQGAKHEQYF
TRBV20-1	.	few	TRBJ2-3	TGCAGTGCTAACGCAGCTCGGGGGTCCACAGATACGCAGTATTTT	CSANAARGSTDTQYF
TRBV16	.	.	TRBJ1-5	TGTGCCAGCAGCCAATCGAGGTCAGTTGAGCCCCAGCATTTT	CASSQSRSVEPQHF
TRBV12-5	.	.	TRBJ1-4	TGTGCTAGTGGTTGGATAAACCCGGACGCTGAAAAACTGTTTTTT	CASGWINPDAEKLFF
TRBV2	TRBD2	few	TRBJ2-5	TGTGCCAGCGGGGCTAGCGGGATGAAGACCCAGTACTTC	CASGASGMKTQYF
TRBV11-2	TRBD2	few	TRBJ2-5	TGTGCCAGCAACTTAGTAGCGGGAGGGGAGACCCAGTACTTC	CASNLVAGGETQYF
TRBV12-3/TRBV12-4	.	many	TRBJ1-3	TGTGCCAGCAGTTTATGGGGCCCCAGGCCGGGAAACACCATATATTTT	CASSLWGPRPGNTIYF
TRBV18	.	few	TRBJ2-3	TGTGCCAGCTCACCAATGGATACGCAGTATTTT	CASSPMDTQYF
TRBV11-2	.	few	TRBJ2-1	TGTGCCAGCAGCTTAGAAAAGCGTCAATTCTCCTACAATGAGCAGTTCTTC	CASSLEKRQFSYNEQFF
TRBV10-2	TRBD2	few	TRBJ2-7	TGCGCCAGCACTCGGACTAGCGGTTACGAGCAGTACTTC	CASTRTSGYEQYF
TRBV12-3/TRBV12-4	TRBD1	.	TRBJ1-6	TGTGCCAGCAGCAAGACAGGGGCCCTTTACGGTGGCCTCCACTTT	CASSKTGALYGGLHF
TRBV29-1	TRBD2	.	TRBJ2-7	TGCAGCGTTGAAGGTGGACTAGCGGGAGGGAACTACGAGCAGTACTTC	CSVEGGLAGGNYEQYF
TRBV27	.	few	TRBJ2-3	TGTGCCAGCAGTCCGATAGTCCCAGATACGCAGTATTTT	CASSPIVPDTQYF
TRBV2	TRBD2	.	TRBJ2-1	TGTGCCAGCAGACAGCTCGGACTAGCGGGAGAGTACAATGAGCAGTTCTTC	CASRQLGLAGEYNEQFF
TRBV3-1	.	.	TRBJ2-2	TGTGCCAGCAGCCAAGGGTTCACCGGGGAGCTGTTTTTT	CASSQGFTGELFF
TRBV5-6	.	few	TRBJ2-1	TGTGCCAGCAGTTCCCCACTGGACCCCGAGCAGTTCTTC	CASSSPLDPEQFF
TRBV28	TRBD1	many	TRBJ2-7	TGTGCCAGCAGTCTTATAGGGGGCGTCTACGAGCAGTACTTC	CASSLIGGVYEQYF
TRBV7-9	.	medium-sized	TRBJ2-1	TGTGCCAGCAGCTCCCCTCCGGGAGTAATCCACAATGAGCAGTTCTTC	CASSSPPGVIHNEQFF
TRBV3-1	.	many	TRBJ2-1	TGTGCCAGCAGCCAAGAAGGGAAGGTATTCAATGAGCAGTTCTTC	CASSQEGKVFNEQFF
TRBV3-1	.	.	TRBJ2-2	TGTGCCAGCAGCCAAGGATCCTACACCGGGGAGCTGTTTTTT	CASSQGSYTGELFF
TRBV9	TRBD1	few	TRBJ1-2	TGTGCCAGCAGCGAGGGGACAGGGGGCATCTATGGCTACACCTTC	CASSEGTGGIYGYTF
TRBV10-2	.	few	TRBJ2-7	TGCGCCAGTGGGATCAGGCAGGGACGACGGGACGAGCAGTACTTC	CASGIRQGRRDEQYF